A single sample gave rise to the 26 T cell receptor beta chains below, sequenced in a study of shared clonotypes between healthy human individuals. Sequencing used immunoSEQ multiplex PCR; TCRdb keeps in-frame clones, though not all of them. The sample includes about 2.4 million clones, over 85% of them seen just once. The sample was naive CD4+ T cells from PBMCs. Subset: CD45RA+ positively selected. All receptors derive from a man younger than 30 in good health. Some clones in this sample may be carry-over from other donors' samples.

CDR3 region: CASSELGGLNEKLFF. DNA of the CDR3: TGTGCCAGCAGTGAATTGGGGGGCTTAAATGAAAAACTGTTTTTT. J is TRBJ1-4 and V is TRBV6-1, with D perhaps matching TRBD1 (6 bases). CDR3 length: 15 residues. V lost 2 bases, J lost 5 bases, and 12 bases lay in between. CDR1 is MNHNS, CDR2 SASEGT, per germline.

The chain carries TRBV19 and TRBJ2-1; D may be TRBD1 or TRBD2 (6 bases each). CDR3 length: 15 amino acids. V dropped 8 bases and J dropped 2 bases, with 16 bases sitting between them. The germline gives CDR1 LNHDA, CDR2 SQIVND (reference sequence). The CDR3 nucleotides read TGTGCCAGTGAGGGCGGGACAAGCACCTACAATGAGCAGTTCTTC. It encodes CASEGGTSTYNEQFF.

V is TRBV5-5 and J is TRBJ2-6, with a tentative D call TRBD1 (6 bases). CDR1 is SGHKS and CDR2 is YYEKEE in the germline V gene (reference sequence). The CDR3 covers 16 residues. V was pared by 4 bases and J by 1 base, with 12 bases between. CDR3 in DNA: TGTGCCAGCAGCATAGGGACAATGTCTGGGGCCAACGTCCTGACTTTC. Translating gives CASSIGTMSGANVLTF.

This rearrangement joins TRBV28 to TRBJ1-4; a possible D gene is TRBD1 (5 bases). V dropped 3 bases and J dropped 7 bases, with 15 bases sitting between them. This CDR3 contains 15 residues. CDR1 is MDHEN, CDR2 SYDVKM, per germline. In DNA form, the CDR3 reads TGTGCCAGCAGTTTCCGGGTGGGGGTTTTTGAAAAACTGTTTTTT. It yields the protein CASSFRVGVFEKLFF.

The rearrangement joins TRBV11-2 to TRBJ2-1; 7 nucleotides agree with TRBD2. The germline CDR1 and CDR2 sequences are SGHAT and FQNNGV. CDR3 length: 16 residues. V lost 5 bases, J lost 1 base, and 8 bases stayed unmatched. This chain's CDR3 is CASSPLGLESYNEQFF. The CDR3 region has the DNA TGTGCCAGCAGCCCTCTCGGACTAGAATCCTACAATGAGCAGTTCTTC. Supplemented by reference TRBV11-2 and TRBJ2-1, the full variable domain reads EAGVAQSPRYKIIEKRQSVAFWCNPISGHATLYWYQQILGQGPKLLIQFQNNGVVDDSQLPKDRFSAERLKGVDSTLKIQPAKLEDSAVYLCASSPLGLESYNEQFFGPGTRLTVL.

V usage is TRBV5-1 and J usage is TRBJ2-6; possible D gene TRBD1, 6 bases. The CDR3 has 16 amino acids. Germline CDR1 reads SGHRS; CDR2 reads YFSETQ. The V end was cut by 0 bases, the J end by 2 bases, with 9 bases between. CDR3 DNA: TGCGCCAGCAGCTTGGAAGGGGGAGCTGGGGCCAACGTCCTGACTTTC. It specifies CASSLEGGAGANVLTF.

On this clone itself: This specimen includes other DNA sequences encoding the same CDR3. The CDR3 loop reads CASSFSTGDNEQFF. DNA for the CDR3: TGTGCCAGCAGCTTCTCGACGGGGGACAATGAGCAGTTCTTC. This chain connects TRBV7-9 to TRBJ2-1, with TRBD2 as a possible D gene (6 bases). The CDR3 extends over 14 amino acids. Trimming stripped 3 bases from V and 5 bases from J, with 11 bases between. Germline assignment: CDR1 SEHNR and CDR2 FQNEAQ (reference sequence).

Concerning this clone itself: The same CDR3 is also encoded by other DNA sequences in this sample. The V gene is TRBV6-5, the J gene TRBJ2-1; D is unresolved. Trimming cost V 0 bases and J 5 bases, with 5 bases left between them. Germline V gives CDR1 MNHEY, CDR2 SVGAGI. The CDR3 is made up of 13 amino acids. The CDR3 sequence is CASSYSGNNEQFF. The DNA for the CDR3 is TGTGCCAGCAGTTACTCGGGGAACAATGAGCAGTTCTTC.

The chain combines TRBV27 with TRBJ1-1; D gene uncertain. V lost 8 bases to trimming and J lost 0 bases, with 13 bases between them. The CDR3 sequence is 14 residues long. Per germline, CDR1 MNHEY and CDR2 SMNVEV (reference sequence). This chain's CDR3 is CASYLSGLNTEAFF. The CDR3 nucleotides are TGTGCCAGCTACCTCTCGGGCTTGAACACTGAAGCTTTCTTT.

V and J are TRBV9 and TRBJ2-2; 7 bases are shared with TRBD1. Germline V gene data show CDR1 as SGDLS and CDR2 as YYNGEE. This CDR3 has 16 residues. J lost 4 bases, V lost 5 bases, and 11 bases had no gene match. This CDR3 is CASSREPGQSTGELFF. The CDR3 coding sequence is TGTGCCAGCAGTCGAGAACCGGGACAGAGCACCGGGGAGCTGTTTTTT.

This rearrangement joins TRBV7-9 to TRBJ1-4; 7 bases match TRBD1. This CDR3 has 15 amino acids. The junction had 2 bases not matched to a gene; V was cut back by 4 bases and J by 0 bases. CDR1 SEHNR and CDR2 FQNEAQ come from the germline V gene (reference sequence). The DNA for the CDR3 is TGTGCCAGCAGCTCGGGACAGTCAACTAATGAAAAACTGTTTTTT. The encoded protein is CASSSGQSTNEKLFF.

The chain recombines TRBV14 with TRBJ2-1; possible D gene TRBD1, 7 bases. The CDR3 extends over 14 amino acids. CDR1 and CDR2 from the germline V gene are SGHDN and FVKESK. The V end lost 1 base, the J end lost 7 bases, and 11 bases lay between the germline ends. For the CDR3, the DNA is TGTGCCAGCAGCCAAGGGGCAGGGGGGAATGAGCAGTTCTTC. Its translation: CASSQGAGGNEQFF.

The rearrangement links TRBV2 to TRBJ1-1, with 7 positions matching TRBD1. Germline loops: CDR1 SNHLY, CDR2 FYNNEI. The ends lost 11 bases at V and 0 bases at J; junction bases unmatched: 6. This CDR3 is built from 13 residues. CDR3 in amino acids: CAGTGTVNTEAFF. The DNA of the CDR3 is TGTGCCGGTACCGGGACAGTGAACACTGAAGCTTTCTTT.

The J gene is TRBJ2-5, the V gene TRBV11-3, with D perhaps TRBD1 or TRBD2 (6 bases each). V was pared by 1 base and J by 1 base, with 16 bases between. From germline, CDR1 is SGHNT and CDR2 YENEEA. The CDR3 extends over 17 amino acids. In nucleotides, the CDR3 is TGTGCCAGCAGCTTAGGGGGGGCGCGTCCCACCCAAGAGACCCAGTACTTC. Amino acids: CASSLGGARPTQETQYF.

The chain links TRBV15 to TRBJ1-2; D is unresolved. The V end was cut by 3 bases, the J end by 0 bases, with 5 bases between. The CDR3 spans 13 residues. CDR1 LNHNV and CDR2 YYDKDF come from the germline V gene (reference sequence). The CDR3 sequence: CATSSEANYGYTF. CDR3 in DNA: TGTGCCACCAGCAGCGAAGCTAACTATGGCTACACCTTC.

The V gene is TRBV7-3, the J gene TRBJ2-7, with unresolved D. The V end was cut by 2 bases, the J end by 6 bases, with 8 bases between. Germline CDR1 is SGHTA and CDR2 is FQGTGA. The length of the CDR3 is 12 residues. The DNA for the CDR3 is TGTGCCAGCAGCTTAGTGGTTGGCGAGCAGTACTTC. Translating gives CASSLVVGEQYF.

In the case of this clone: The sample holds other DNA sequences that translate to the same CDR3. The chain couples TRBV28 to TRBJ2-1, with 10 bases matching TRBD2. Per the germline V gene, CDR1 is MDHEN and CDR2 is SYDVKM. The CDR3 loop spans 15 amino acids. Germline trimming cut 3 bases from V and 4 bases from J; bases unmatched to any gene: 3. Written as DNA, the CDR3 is TGTGCCAGCAGTTTGAGGACTAGCGGTTACAATGAGCAGTTCTTC. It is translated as CASSLRTSGYNEQFF.

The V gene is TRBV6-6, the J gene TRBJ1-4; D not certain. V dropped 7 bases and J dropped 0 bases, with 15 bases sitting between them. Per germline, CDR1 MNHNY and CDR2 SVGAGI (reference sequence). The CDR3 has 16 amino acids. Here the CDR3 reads CASTVRGLSTNEKLFF. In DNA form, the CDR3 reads TGTGCCAGCACGGTGCGAGGGTTGTCAACTAATGAAAAACTGTTTTTT.

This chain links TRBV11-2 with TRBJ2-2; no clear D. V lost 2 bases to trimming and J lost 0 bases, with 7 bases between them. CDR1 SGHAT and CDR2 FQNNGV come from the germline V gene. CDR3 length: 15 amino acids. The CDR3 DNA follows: TGTGCCAGCAGCTTATTGCGGTCGAACACCGGGGAGCTGTTTTTT. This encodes CASSLLRSNTGELFF.

CDR3 amino acids: CASSPGDKSKPQHF. CDR3 nucleotides: TGTGCCAGCTCACCAGGGGACAAATCGAAGCCCCAGCATTTT. The chain recombines TRBV18 with TRBJ1-5, with D possibly matching TRBD1 (6 bases). CDR1 KGHSH and CDR2 LQKENI come from the germline V gene. The CDR3 has 14 residues. V lost 2 bases and J lost 8, with 13 bases in between.

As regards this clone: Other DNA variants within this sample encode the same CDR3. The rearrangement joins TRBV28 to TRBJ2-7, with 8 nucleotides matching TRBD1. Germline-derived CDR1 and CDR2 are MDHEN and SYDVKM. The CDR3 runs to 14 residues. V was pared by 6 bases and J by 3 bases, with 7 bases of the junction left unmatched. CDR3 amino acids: CASSDGQGLYEQYF. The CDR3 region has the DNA TGTGCCAGCAGCGACGGACAGGGACTCTACGAGCAGTACTTC.

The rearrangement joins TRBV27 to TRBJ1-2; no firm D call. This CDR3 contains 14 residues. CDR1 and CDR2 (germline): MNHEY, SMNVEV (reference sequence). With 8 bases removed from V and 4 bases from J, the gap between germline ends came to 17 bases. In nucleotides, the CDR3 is TGTGCCAGCCCGAGACCCCGAGTGATCTATGGCTACACCTTC. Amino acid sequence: CASPRPRVIYGYTF.

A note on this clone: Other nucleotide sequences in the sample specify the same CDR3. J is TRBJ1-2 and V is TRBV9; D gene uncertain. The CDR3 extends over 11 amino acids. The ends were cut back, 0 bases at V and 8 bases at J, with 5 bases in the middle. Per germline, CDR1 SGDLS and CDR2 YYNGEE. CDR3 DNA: TGTGCCAGCAGCGTAGGGAGCGGCTACACCTTC. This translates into CASSVGSGYTF.

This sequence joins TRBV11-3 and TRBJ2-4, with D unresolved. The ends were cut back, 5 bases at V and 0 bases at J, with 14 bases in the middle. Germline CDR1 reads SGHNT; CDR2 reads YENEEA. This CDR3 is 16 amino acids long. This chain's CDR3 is CASSPGGGLAKNIQYF. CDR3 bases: TGTGCCAGCAGCCCAGGTGGCGGATTAGCCAAAAACATTCAGTACTTC.

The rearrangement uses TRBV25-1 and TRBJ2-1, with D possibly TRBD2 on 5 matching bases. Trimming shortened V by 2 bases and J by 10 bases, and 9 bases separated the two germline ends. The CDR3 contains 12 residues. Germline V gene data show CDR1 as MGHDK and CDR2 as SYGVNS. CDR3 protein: CASSEPGWEQFF. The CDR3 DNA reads TGTGCCAGCAGTGAACCGGGATGGGAGCAGTTCTTC.

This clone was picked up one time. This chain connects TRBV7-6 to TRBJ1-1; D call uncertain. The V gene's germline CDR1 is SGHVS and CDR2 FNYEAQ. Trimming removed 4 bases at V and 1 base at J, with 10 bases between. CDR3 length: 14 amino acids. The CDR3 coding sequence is TGTGCCAGCAGCTCGATATACAGGAACACTGAAGCTTTCTTT. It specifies CASSSIYRNTEAFF.